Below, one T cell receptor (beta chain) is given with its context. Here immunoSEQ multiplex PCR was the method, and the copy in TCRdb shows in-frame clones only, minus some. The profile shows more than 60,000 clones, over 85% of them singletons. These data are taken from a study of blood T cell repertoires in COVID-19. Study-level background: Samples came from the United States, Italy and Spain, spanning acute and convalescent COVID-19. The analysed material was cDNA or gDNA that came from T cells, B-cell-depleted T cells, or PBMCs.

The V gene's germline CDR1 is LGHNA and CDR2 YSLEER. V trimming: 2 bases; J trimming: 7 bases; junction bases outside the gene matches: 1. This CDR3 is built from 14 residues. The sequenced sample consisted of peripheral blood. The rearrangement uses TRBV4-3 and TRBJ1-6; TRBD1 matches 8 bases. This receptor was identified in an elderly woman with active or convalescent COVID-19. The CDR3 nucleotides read TGCGCCAGCAGCCAACGACAGGGGAATTCACCCCTCCACTTT. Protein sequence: CASSQRQGNSPLHF.